The 18 T cell receptor beta chains below come from one sample, sequenced in a study of blood T cell repertoires in COVID-19 (dated by TCRdb to between 2020 and 2021). The library was built by means of the immunoSEQ multiplex PCR assay. TCRdb re-hosts the immuneACCESS table, in-frame sequences only. Its copies lack some clones; in the studies checked, an unresolved V gene accounts for under half of them, and the cause for the rest is not known. Present in this sample are around 92,000 clones, roughly nine tenths of which were seen just once. Clones ranked in the top ten supply about 5.2% of the sample. The source material was peripheral blood. These TCRs come from a woman aged 80 or over with active COVID-19.

This clone was detected once. This chain links TRBV7-9 with TRBJ2-7; 7 positions agree with TRBD1. CDR1 and CDR2 from the germline V gene are SEHNR and FQNEAQ (reference sequence). CDR3 length: 13 residues. The V segment lost 5 bases and the J segment 3 bases; nucleotides outside the gene matches: 4. CDR3 sequence: CASSEQGFYEQYF. The CDR3 bases are TGTGCCAGCAGCGAACAGGGGTTCTACGAGCAGTACTTC.

The chain couples TRBV6-5 to TRBJ2-7, with TRBD2 matching over 8 bases. Losses at the gene ends were 6 bases for V and 0 bases for J; bases not matched to a gene: 7. From germline, CDR1 is MNHEY and CDR2 SVGAGI. The CDR3 sequence is 15 residues long. CDR3: CASRSAGAPSYEQYF. CDR3 bases: TGTGCCAGCAGGTCAGCGGGGGCCCCCTCCTACGAGCAGTACTTC.

This clone was counted once. The chain carries TRBV18 and TRBJ1-4, with D perhaps matching TRBD1 (5 bases). Germline values: CDR1 KGHSH, CDR2 LQKENI. V was pared by 4 bases and J by 0 bases, with 12 bases between. There are 16 residues in the CDR3. Written as DNA, the CDR3 is TGTGCCAGCTCACTGGGGACTTCTGCAACTAATGAAAAACTGTTTTTT. Its translation is CASSLGTSATNEKLFF.

The chain has TRBV7-6 and TRBJ2-7, with 12 positions matching TRBD2. The ends lost 5 bases at V and 5 bases at J; junction bases unmatched: 10. This CDR3 contains 16 residues. The germline CDR1 and CDR2 sequences are SGHVS and FNYEAQ. In DNA form, the CDR3 reads TGTGCCAGCAGCGCAACCCCTAGCGGGAGGGCCGACGAGCAGTACTTC. Amino acid sequence: CASSATPSGRADEQYF.

This chain connects TRBV7-3 to TRBJ2-6; possible D gene TRBD1, 5 bases. Per the germline V gene, CDR1 is SGHTA and CDR2 is FQGTGA. The CDR3 has 16 residues. The V end was cut by 5 bases, the J end by 0 bases, with 11 bases between. Here the CDR3 reads CASSQQAVSGANVLTF. The CDR3, as DNA: TGTGCCAGCAGCCAACAGGCGGTCTCTGGGGCCAACGTCCTGACTTTC.

The chain joins TRBV7-2 to TRBJ1-2, with a weak D call TRBD1 (6 bases). V dropped 3 bases and J dropped 4 bases, with 12 bases sitting between them. Per the germline V gene, CDR1 is SGHTA and CDR2 is FQGNSA. The CDR3 has 14 amino acids. CDR3 DNA sequence: TGTGCCAGCAGCTTGTGGACAGACCGCTATGGCTACACCTTC. This translates into CASSLWTDRYGYTF.

V gene TRBV4-2 combines with J gene TRBJ2-5, with 11 nucleotides matching TRBD2. From germline, CDR1 is LGHNA and CDR2 YNFKEQ. The CDR3 has 18 amino acids. V was clipped by 1 base and J by 0 bases; unmatched bases: 7. CDR3 loop: CASSQGGSGRVHQETQYF. The CDR3 coding sequence is TGTGCCAGCAGCCAAGGTGGTAGCGGGAGGGTCCACCAAGAGACCCAGTACTTC.

The rearrangement links TRBV28 to TRBJ1-1; possible D gene TRBD1, 6 bases. Germline V gene data show CDR1 as MDHEN and CDR2 as SYDVKM. V gave up 5 bases and J gave up 3 bases, with 10 bases separating them. This CDR3 comprises 13 residues. CDR3 bases: TGTGCCAGCAGTCAAACAGGGTACACTGAAGCTTTCTTT. Translated: CASSQTGYTEAFF.

This chain joins TRBV15 and TRBJ2-7, with 9 bases aligning to TRBD1. The CDR3 extends over 15 amino acids. Germline trimming cut 1 base from V and 4 bases from J; bases unmatched to any gene: 5. Germline V gene lookup returns CDR1 LNHNV and CDR2 YYDKDF (reference sequence). The CDR3 DNA follows: TGTGCCACCAGCAGAGCTACAGGGGGCTCTTACGAGCAGTACTTC. The encoded protein is CATSRATGGSYEQYF.

V usage is TRBV5-6 and J usage is TRBJ1-2; TRBD1 agrees at 10 bases. Germline V CDR1 and CDR2: SGHDT, YYEEEE. Trimming took 2 bases from V and 2 from J; bases not matched to a gene: 9. The CDR3 totals 17 residues. CDR3 region: CASSFMTGGDVNYGYTF. CDR3 in DNA: TGTGCCAGCAGCTTTATGACAGGGGGCGATGTCAACTATGGCTACACCTTC.

This clone was observed a single time. J is TRBJ2-3 and V is TRBV3-1 (or the pseudogene TRBV3-2); tentative D call: TRBD2 (6 bases). V was shortened by 0 bases and J by 4 bases, with 14 bases between the two germline ends. CDR1 LGHDT and CDR2 YNNKEL come from the germline V gene (reference sequence). The CDR3 has 16 amino acids. The DNA of the CDR3 is TGTGCCAGCAGCCAAGAAAGGCTAGCGAGGGCAGATACGCAGTATTTT. Protein product: CASSQERLARADTQYF.

The chain links TRBV28 to TRBJ2-7; TRBD1 aligns across 8 bases. CDR1 is MDHEN, CDR2 SYDVKM, per germline. V was clipped by 5 bases and J by 2 bases; unmatched bases: 8. This CDR3 has 15 residues. The CDR3 nucleotides are TGTGCCAGCAGTATTTGGCAGGGGGCTCCCTACGAGCAGTACTTC. Translated: CASSIWQGAPYEQYF.

The chain uses TRBV9 and TRBJ2-5; possibly TRBD2 for D (6 bases). This CDR3 contains 14 residues. V lost 0 bases and J 5 bases, leaving 11 bases between the germline ends. Germline values: CDR1 SGDLS, CDR2 YYNGEE. Here the CDR3 DNA reads TGTGCCAGCAGCGTAGCGGGAGAGCTGGAGACCCAGTACTTC. Its translation: CASSVAGELETQYF. The full variable domain, rest sourced from reference TRBV9 and TRBJ2-5, is DSGVTQTPKHLITATGQRVTLRCSPRSGDLSVYWYQQSLDQGLQFLIQYYNGEERAKGNILERFSAQQFPDLHSELNLSSLELGDSALYFCASSVAGELETQYFGPGTRLLVL.

This chain links TRBV7-8 with TRBJ2-1; TRBD2 agrees at 11 bases. V trimming: 5 bases; J trimming: 9 bases; junction bases outside the gene matches: 12. The CDR3 extends over 16 amino acids. In germline, CDR1 is SGHVS, CDR2 FQNEAQ. CDR3 residues: CASSLLAGAGLGEQFF. DNA of the CDR3: TGTGCCAGCAGCCTACTAGCGGGAGCAGGACTAGGTGAGCAGTTCTTC.

Remarks on this clone: One junction end does not reproduce the germline sequence, and a read error may be involved. The chain couples TRBV28 to TRBJ1-5; no firm D call. The CDR3 is made up of 13 amino acids. Per germline, CDR1 MDHEN and CDR2 SYDVKM. This chain's CDR3 is CASSPRSYQPQHF. Here the CDR3 DNA reads TGTGCCAGCAGTCCCCGTAGCTATCAGCCCCAGCATTTT.

The V call is TRBV2, the J call TRBJ1-6, with TRBD1 matching over 8 bases. Germline CDR1 is SNHLY and CDR2 is FYNNEI. CDR3 length: 16 residues. V lost 7 bases and J lost 0; bases outside the gene matches: 5. CDR3 in amino acids: CASNQGASSYNSPLHF. CDR3 bases: TGTGCCAGCAATCAGGGGGCGAGCTCCTATAATTCACCCCTCCACTTT.

V usage is TRBV24-1 and J usage is TRBJ2-1, with 7 nucleotides matching TRBD1. This CDR3 spans 15 amino acids. J gave up 4 bases and V 1 base, and 3 bases lay outside the gene matches. Germline V gene data show CDR1 as KGHDR and CDR2 as SFDVKD. CDR3 amino acids: CATSDFGTEYNEQFF. CDR3 sequence (DNA): TGTGCCACCAGTGATTTCGGGACAGAATACAATGAGCAGTTCTTC.

The chain joins TRBV21-1 to TRBJ1-1. TRBV21-1 is shown as a pseudogene. The CDR3 spans 16 residues. The CDR3 loop reads CASSSGTPRVVTEAFF. The CDR3, as DNA: TGTGCCAGCAGCAGCGGGACCCCGAGGGTGGTCACTGAAGCTTTCTTT.